This TCR beta chain is from a study of blood T cell repertoires in COVID-19. Study-level information: Samples of COVID-19 (acute and convalescent) were obtained from the United States, Italy and Spain. Nucleic acid was either cDNA or gDNA, and it came from T cells, B-cell-depleted T cells, or PBMCs.

As originally analysed: For nucleated cells, counts were estimated from reference gene primer amplification. TCRdb keeps only in-frame clones here, not all; method: immunoSEQ multiplex PCR. The V and J calls and the clone size are those of that table, but D and trimming were determined from the DNA. The data contain about 190,000 clones, approximately 79% of them seen just once; the ten biggest clones take up around 12%. This CDR3 comprises 14 residues. V lost 8 bases, J lost 5 bases, and 11 bases stayed unmatched. From germline, CDR1 is WSHSY and CDR2 SAAADI. The material sequenced was peripheral blood. The V gene is TRBV10-2, the J gene TRBJ2-7, with 8 bases aligning to TRBD1. The TCR originated in a woman between 45 and 65 years old with acute or convalescent COVID-19. The CDR3 nucleotides read TGCGCCAGCGGAGACTTCGGGACAGGCAACGAGCAGTACTTC. This sequence encodes CASGDFGTGNEQYF.